Listed below are T cell receptor beta chains from one sample, sequenced in a study of spatial heterogeneity in lung cancer. Using its own MiXCR run on the 5' RACE reads, TCRdb lists one record per CDR3 protein. The sample records 100,000 or so distinct CDR3 sequences, around 4.8% being singletons. Here the sequenced sample was lung tumor tissue, taken at surgery. These TCRs come from a male donor with early-stage non-small cell lung cancer. Each CDR3 is given with its conserved first and last residue. D genes are given only for firm matches. Not every row has a clone size; where given, it reads once, few, many or a size class.

clone_size | j_call | v_call | d_call | cdr3_aa | cdr3_nt
many | TRBJ1-1 | TRBV4-1 | TRBD1 | CASSQEGGTQGAASFF | TGCGCCAGCAGCCAAGAAGGGGGGACCCAGGGGGCGGCCAGTTTCTTT
many | TRBJ2-1 | TRBV4-1 | TRBD2 | CASSPLVVAGTFLYNEQFF | TGCGCCAGCAGCCCCCTGGTGGTAGCGGGAACCTTCCTGTACAATGAGCAGTTCTTC
many | TRBJ1-1 | TRBV20-1 | - | CSARDGQNTEAFF | TGCAGTGCTAGAGATGGCCAGAACACTGAAGCTTTCTTT
many | TRBJ1-5 | TRBV27 | - | CATRDTSYSNQPQHF | TGTGCCACCCGGGACACCTCGTATAGCAATCAGCCCCAGCATTTT
many | TRBJ2-2 | TRBV29-1 | TRBD1 | CSVESGGRGTGELFF | TGCAGCGTTGAGTCAGGGGGTAGAGGGACCGGGGAGCTGTTTTTT
many | TRBJ1-1 | TRBV21-1 | - | CASMLGANTEAFF | TGTGCCAGCATGCTGGGGGCTAACACTGAAGCTTTCTTT
many | TRBJ2-7 | TRBV20-1 | - | CSARDGYGQYF | TGCAGTGCTAGAGACGGATATGGGCAGTACTTC
many | TRBJ2-6 | TRBV7-9 | - | CASSVGQANVLTF | TGTGCCAGCAGCGTCGGACAGGCCAACGTCCTGACTTTC
- | TRBJ2-1 | TRBV10-3 | TRBD2 | CAISESLAGSPDSYNEQFF | TGTGCCATCAGTGAGTCCCTAGCGGGATCCCCCGACTCCTACAATGAGCAGTTCTTC
many | TRBJ2-7 | TRBV12-3/TRBV12-4 | TRBD2 | CASSPTAGETYEQYF | TGTGCCAGCAGTCCGACAGCGGGGGAGACCTACGAGCAGTACTTC
- | TRBJ2-7 | TRBV3-1 | - | CASSQPSAGGEQYF | TGTGCCAGCAGCCAACCTAGCGCAGGGGGCGAGCAGTACTTC
many | TRBJ1-4 | TRBV7-9 | TRBD1 | CASSLGQGANEKLFF | TGTGCCAGCAGCTTGGGGCAGGGGGCGAATGAAAAACTGTTTTTT
many | TRBJ2-3 | TRBV6-5 | TRBD2 | CASTARGGSPDTQYF | TGTGCCAGCACCGCGAGAGGCGGGAGCCCAGATACGCAGTATTTT
many | TRBJ2-3 | TRBV29-1 | - | CSVEDPTTGIDTQYF | TGCAGCGTTGAAGACCCTACAACAGGGATAGATACGCAGTATTTT
few | TRBJ2-7 | TRBV6-6 | - | CASKGDRTSYEQYF | TGTGCCAGCAAGGGCGACAGGACCTCCTACGAGCAGTACTTC
many | TRBJ2-7 | TRBV4-1 | TRBD2 | CASSQGGRGEQYF | TGCGCCAGCAGCCAAGGCGGGAGGGGCGAGCAGTACTTC
many | TRBJ2-7 | TRBV7-8 | - | CASTEKFRGPPSYEQYF | TGTGCCAGCACCGAGAAGTTTCGGGGTCCCCCTTCCTACGAGCAGTACTTC
many | TRBJ2-3 | TRBV4-2 | TRBD2 | CASSHGVGTSGSNTQYF | TGTGCCAGCAGCCACGGAGTGGGGACTAGCGGGAGTAATACGCAGTATTTT
many | TRBJ2-7 | TRBV7-9 | TRBD2 | CASSLMVTTGTSGSNEQYF | TGTGCCAGCAGCTTAATGGTGACAACCGGGACTAGCGGGAGTAACGAGCAGTACTTC
many | TRBJ2-3 | TRBV29-1 | TRBD2 | CSASTSSGETDTQYF | TGCAGCGCCTCGACTAGCTCGGGTGAGACAGATACGCAGTATTTT
many | TRBJ2-3 | TRBV10-2 | - | CADAPGAHGTQYF | TGCGCCGACGCTCCGGGAGCGCACGGTACGCAGTATTTT
many | TRBJ1-5 | TRBV20-1 | TRBD1 | CSARGNRGGNQPQHF | TGCAGTGCTAGAGGAAACAGGGGGGGCAATCAGCCCCAGCATTTT
many | TRBJ1-5 | TRBV2 | TRBD1 | CASSIDRGNQPQHF | TGTGCCAGCAGTATCGACAGGGGCAATCAGCCCCAGCATTTT
many | TRBJ1-1 | TRBV28 | - | CASRVPSRTEAFF | TGTGCCAGCAGGGTTCCCTCCCGTACTGAAGCTTTCTTT
many | TRBJ2-4 | TRBV4-1 | - | CASSQEGSDIQYF | TGCGCCAGCAGCCAAGAAGGGTCGGACATTCAGTACTTC
many | TRBJ2-2 | TRBV30 | - | CAWSTSRNTGELFF | TGTGCCTGGTCAACGAGCCGGAACACCGGGGAGCTGTTTTTT
many | TRBJ1-4 | TRBV7-9 | - | CASSSTTATNEKLFF | TGTGCCAGCAGTTCTACGACAGCGACGAATGAAAAACTGTTTTTT
few | TRBJ2-1 | TRBV29-1 | TRBD2 | CSVEGGPSGVDGQFF | TGCAGCGTTGAAGGGGGCCCTAGCGGTGTAGACGGGCAGTTCTTC
many | TRBJ1-5 | TRBV20-1 | - | CSAVGSTGYGNQPQHF | TGCAGTGCCGTAGGATCGACTGGATATGGCAATCAGCCCCAGCATTTT
many | TRBJ2-1 | TRBV6-6 | - | CASRRDTGSQFF | TGTGCCAGCAGACGGGACACGGGGTCGCAGTTCTTC
many | TRBJ2-7 | TRBV20-1 | - | CSARQRGYRFDEQYF | TGCAGTGCTAGACAAAGAGGGTACCGGTTTGACGAGCAGTACTTC
many | TRBJ2-5 | TRBV14 | - | CASSLLYGFAGPQYF | TGTGCCAGCAGCCTACTATACGGATTTGCGGGGCCCCAGTACTTC
many | TRBJ1-5 | TRBV28 | - | CASSLTGVRQPQHF | TGTGCCAGCAGTTTGACGGGGGTTCGCCAGCCCCAGCATTTT
many | TRBJ2-2 | TRBV9 | - | CASSVVSGNTGELFF | TGTGCCAGCAGCGTAGTTTCCGGGAACACCGGGGAGCTGTTTTTT
many | TRBJ2-2 | TRBV6-6 | - | CASQTRGAVNTGELFF | TGTGCCAGCCAGACCCGTGGCGCGGTAAACACCGGGGAGCTGTTTTTT
- | TRBJ2-3 | TRBV20-1 | - | CSVAGGEASTDTQYF | TGCAGTGTGGCCGGGGGAGAAGCTAGCACAGATACGCAGTATTTT
many | TRBJ2-3 | TRBV5-6 | - | CASSLVPGPYPTDTQYF | TGTGCCAGCAGCTTGGTACCAGGGCCGTACCCCACAGATACGCAGTATTTT
many | TRBJ1-2 | TRBV29-1 | - | CSVVEGYGYTF | TGCAGCGTGGTGGAGGGCTATGGCTACACCTTC
many | TRBJ1-1 | TRBV27 | - | CASSLMRRAEAFF | TGTGCCAGCAGTTTAATGAGGAGGGCTGAAGCTTTCTTT
few | TRBJ2-1 | TRBV5-6 | TRBD1 | CASSRDPTGVNEQFF | TGTGCCAGCAGCCGGGACCCAACAGGGGTCAATGAGCAGTTCTTC
many | TRBJ2-1 | TRBV12-3/TRBV12-4 | TRBD1 | CASSDPAGGTREQFF | TGTGCCAGCTCCGACCCGGCAGGGGGAACCCGGGAGCAGTTCTTC
many | TRBJ2-4 | TRBV10-1 | TRBD2 | CASSDPAGDENIQYF | TGCGCCAGCAGTGACCCAGCGGGAGACGAAAACATTCAGTACTTC
many | TRBJ2-1 | TRBV4-2 | TRBD2 | CASSQGPGLYNEQFF | TGTGCCAGCAGCCAGGGACCGGGACTATACAATGAGCAGTTCTTC
- | TRBJ2-7 | TRBV28 | - | CASSFRGYYEQYF | TGTGCCAGCAGTTTTCGGGGGTACTACGAGCAGTACTTC
few | TRBJ1-2 | TRBV4-1 | - | CASSQDRGGRFGYTF | TGCGCCAGCAGCCAAGATCGTGGGGGGCGATTTGGCTACACCTTC
- | TRBJ2-3 | TRBV7-2 | - | CASSLRGRGWDTQYF | TGTGCCAGCAGCCTAAGGGGTCGGGGATGGGATACGCAGTATTTT
many | TRBJ2-3 | TRBV6-2/TRBV6-3 | TRBD2 | CASRASGTSTDTQYF | TGTGCCAGCAGGGCTAGCGGGACTAGCACAGATACGCAGTATTTT
many | TRBJ1-1 | TRBV5-1 | - | CASSPRGGRTTEAFF | TGCGCCAGCAGCCCCCGGGGGGGCCGGACCACTGAAGCTTTCTTT
many | TRBJ1-5 | TRBV7-8 | - | CASSFSRDVPSNQPQHF | TGTGCCAGCAGCTTTTCTAGGGACGTGCCGAGCAATCAGCCCCAGCATTTT
many | TRBJ1-3 | TRBV27 | - | CASSSMTAGNTIYF | TGTGCCAGCAGTTCAATGACAGCTGGGAACACCATATATTTT
- | TRBJ2-5 | TRBV4-1 | - | CASSQVEGPGETQYF | TGCGCCAGCAGCCAAGTGGAGGGCCCGGGAGAGACCCAGTACTTC
many | TRBJ2-7 | TRBV11-1 | TRBD2 | CASQREGGEQYF | TGTGCCAGCCAGCGGGAGGGCGGCGAGCAGTACTTC
many | TRBJ2-3 | TRBV27 | - | CASSLSIARMGASTDTQYF | TGTGCCAGCAGTTTGTCCATTGCCAGGATGGGAGCTAGCACAGATACGCAGTATTTT
many | TRBJ2-5 | TRBV4-2 | TRBD1 | CASSQDPGQGVGTQYF | TGTGCCAGCAGCCAAGATCCGGGACAGGGAGTGGGGACCCAGTACTTC
few | TRBJ2-7 | TRBV10-2 | TRBD2 | CASGPTSGSYEQYF | TGCGCCAGCGGTCCCACTAGCGGATCCTACGAGCAGTACTTC
many | TRBJ1-2 | TRBV15 | - | CATSTITHSGYGYTF | TGTGCCACCAGCACTATTACCCACTCGGGTTATGGCTACACCTTC
many | TRBJ2-1 | TRBV4-1 | - | CASSRFLSSYNEQFF | TGCGCCAGCAGCCGCTTCCTAAGCTCCTACAATGAGCAGTTCTTC
many | TRBJ2-1 | TRBV4-1 | TRBD1 | CASSHGDSYNEQFF | TGCGCCAGCAGCCATGGGGACAGTTACAATGAGCAGTTCTTC
many | TRBJ2-1 | TRBV28 | - | CASSFGAAGTYNEQFF | TGTGCCAGCAGTTTCGGTGCGGCAGGGACCTACAATGAGCAGTTCTTC
many | TRBJ2-3 | TRBV29-1 | - | CSVGESTDTQYF | TGCAGCGTGGGGGAGTCCACAGATACGCAGTATTTT